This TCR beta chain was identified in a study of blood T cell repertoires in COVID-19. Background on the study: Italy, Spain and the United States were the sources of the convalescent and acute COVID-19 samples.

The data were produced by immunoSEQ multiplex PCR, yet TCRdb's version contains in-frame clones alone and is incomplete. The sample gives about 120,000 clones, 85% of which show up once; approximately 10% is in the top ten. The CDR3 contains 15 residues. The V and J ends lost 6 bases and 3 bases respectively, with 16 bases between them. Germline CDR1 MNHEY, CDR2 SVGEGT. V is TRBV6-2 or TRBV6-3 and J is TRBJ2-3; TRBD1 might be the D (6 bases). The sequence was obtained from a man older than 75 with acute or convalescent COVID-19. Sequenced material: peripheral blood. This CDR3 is CASSRSGQITDTQYF. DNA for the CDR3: TGTGCCAGCAGCCGATCAGGACAGATAACAGATACGCAGTATTTT.